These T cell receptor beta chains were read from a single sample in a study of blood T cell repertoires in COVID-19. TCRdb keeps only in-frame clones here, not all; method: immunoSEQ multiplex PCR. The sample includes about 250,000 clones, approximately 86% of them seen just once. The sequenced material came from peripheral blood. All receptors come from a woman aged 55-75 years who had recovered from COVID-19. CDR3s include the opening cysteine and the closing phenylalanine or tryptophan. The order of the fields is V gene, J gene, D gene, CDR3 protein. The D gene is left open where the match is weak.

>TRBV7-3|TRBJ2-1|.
CASSSRGERAGEQFF
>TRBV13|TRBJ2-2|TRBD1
CASSLEAGTGLLNTGELFF
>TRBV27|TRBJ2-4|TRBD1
CASSAGTGNLEDF
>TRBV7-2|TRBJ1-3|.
CASSLRGGSGNTIYF
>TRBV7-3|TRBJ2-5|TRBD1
CASRPPGQGWETQYF
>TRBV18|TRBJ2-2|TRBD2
CASSLSGAAGELFF
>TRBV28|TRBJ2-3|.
CASSSDWGSGTDTQYF
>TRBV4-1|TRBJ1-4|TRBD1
CASSQEGTGDEKLFF
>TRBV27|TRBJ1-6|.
CASRTLRGSGNSPLHF
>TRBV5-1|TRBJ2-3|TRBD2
CASSLRLAGSTDTQYF
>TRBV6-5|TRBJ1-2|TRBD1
CASRPGQGDNYGYTF
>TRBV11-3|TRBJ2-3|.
CASSLVLSDTQYF
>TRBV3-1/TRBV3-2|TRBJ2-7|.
CASSQDTVIRYEQYF
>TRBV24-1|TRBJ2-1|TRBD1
CATSDWGTYAGQEATDEQFF
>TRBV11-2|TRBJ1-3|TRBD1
CASSPVDRVRGPSGNTIYF
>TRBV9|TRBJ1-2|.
CASRNPLEATF
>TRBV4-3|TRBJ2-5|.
CASSQDVGIETQYF
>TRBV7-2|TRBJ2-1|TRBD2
CASNEPGLAGAEEQFF
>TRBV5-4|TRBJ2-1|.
CASSLDSTGEFF
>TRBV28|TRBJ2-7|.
CASSPLLYEQYF
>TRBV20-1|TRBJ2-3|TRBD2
CSARDASGGVF
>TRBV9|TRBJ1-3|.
CASSVQANSGNTIYF
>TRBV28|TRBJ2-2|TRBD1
CASSSGTGYTGELFF
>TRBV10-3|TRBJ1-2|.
CAISGHYGYTF
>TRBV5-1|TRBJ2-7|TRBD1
CASSLPTGQGFGEQYF
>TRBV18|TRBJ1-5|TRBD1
CASSPAGGDQPQHF
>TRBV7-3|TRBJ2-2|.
CASSPTSGNTGELFF
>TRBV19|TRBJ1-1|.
CASSIGTVTGTFF
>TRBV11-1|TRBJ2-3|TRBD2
CASSLALAGEITDTQYF
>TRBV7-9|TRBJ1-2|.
CASSYGSSRQDYGYTF
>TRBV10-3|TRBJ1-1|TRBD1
CASSGGLNTEAFF
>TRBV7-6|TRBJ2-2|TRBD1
CASSSGQGGLTGELFF
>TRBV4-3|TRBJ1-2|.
CASSQNTGIGGYTF
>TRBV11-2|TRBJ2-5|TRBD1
CASSSGQVVETQYF
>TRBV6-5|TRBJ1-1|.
CASSYSVQGNTEAFF
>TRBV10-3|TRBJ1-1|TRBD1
CAISEPDRARTEAFF
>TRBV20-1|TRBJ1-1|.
CSASTRTVNTEAFF
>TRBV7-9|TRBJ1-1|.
CASSSGTLNTEAFF
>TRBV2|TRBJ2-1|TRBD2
CASIDPGGRSYNEQFF
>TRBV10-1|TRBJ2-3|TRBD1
CASIVDRPRSTDTQYF
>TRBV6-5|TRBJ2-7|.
CASSLTGLGEQYF
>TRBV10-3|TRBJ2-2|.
CATEESANTGELFF
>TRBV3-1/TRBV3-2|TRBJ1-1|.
CASSQVGKGVNTEAFF
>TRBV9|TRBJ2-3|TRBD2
CASSVEIAGDSTDTQYF
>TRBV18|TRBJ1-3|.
CASAASSGNTIYF
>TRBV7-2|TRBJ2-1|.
CASSPPGLSHNEQFF
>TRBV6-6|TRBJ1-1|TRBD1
CASSYGDRRFF
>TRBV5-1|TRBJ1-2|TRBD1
CASSLAGTGGDYGYTF
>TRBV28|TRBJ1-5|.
CAIALGGVNQPQHF
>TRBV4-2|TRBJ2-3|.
CASSQTSAGADTQYF
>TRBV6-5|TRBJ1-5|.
CASSYTGDQPQHF
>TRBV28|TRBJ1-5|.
CASRILRGNQPQHF
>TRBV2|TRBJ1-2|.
CASSEIETRTGGGYTF
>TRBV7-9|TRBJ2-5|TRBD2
CASSPTSGGSETQYF